This T cell receptor beta chain derives from a study of CD8+ T cells in alopecia areata. About the research overall: In an open-label trial, patients got 5 to 10 mg tofacitinib twice daily. Study-level results: Tofacitinib did not eliminate many expanded lesional clones from scalp or blood.

This clone was recorded once. Antigen unknown. TCR sequencing used cDNA made by reverse transcription of extracted RNA. The repertoire was sequenced with immunoSEQ multiplex PCR; TCRdb's copy has only in-frame clones and lacks some. The sample lists about 100,000 clones, about 44% occurring once. The CDR3 runs to 14 residues. In germline, CDR1 is WNHNN, CDR2 SYGVQD (reference sequence). The V and J ends lost 7 bases and 0 bases respectively, with 13 bases between them. Treatment noted: oral pan-JAK inhibitor, 5-10 mg twice daily. Researchers took lesional scalp punch biopsies and peripheral blood from people who were alopecia areata patients.

The material sequenced was CD8+ T cells sorted from blood, taken at week 24, from a patient treated with tofacitinib. The J gene is TRBJ2-7, the V gene TRBV10-1; TRBD1 is a possible D gene (6 bases). The receptor was derived from a human donor with alopecia areata. Here the CDR3 DNA reads TGCGCCAGCATAACAGGGCGAGGCTCCTACGAGCAGTACTTC. Protein sequence: CASITGRGSYEQYF.